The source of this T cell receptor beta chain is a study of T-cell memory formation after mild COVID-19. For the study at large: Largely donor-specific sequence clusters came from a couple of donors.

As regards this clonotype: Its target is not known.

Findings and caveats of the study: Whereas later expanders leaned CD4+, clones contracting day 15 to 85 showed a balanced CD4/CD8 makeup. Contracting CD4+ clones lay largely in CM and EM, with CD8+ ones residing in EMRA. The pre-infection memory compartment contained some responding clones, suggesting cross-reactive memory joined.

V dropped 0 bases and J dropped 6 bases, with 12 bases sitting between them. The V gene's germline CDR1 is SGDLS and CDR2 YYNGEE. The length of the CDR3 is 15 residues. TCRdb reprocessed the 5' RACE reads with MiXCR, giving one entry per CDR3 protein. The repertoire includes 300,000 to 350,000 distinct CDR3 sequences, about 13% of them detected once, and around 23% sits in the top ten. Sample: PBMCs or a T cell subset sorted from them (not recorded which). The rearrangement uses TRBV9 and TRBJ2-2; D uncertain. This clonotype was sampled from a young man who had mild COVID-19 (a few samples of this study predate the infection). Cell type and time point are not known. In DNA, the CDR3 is TGTGCCAGCAGCGTAGAGTTAGCCGGGTCCGGGGAGCTGTTTTTT. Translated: CASSVELAGSGELFF.